This TCR beta chain was captured by sequencing in a study of blood T cell repertoires in COVID-19 (dated by TCRdb to 2019 to 2021). A note on the overall study: The collaborator samples originated in the United States, Italy and Spain and spanned the acute and convalescent phases of COVID-19. The material from the prospective study consisted of cDNA or gDNA derived from T cells, B-cell-depleted T cells, or PBMCs. A freely available public database, intended as a resource for researchers studying the immune response to SARS-CoV-2, is where the repertoires were released. Nearly every sample came with metadata listing a de-identified subject ID, COVID-19 status, age in years and sex. Samples were obtained from the ongoing ImmuneRACE study (first 160 participants) and from 1,254 subjects provided by 6 global collaborators. Where available, HLA class I and class II types were obtained from metadata supplied by the sample provider rather than from assay-based typing. Subjects who had been exposed to COVID-19, were actively infected with it, or had recovered from it provided the deeply sampled blood TCRbeta repertoires that made up the dataset.

TCRbeta CDR3 regions were amplified from genomic DNA by means of the immunoSEQ Assay, a bias-controlled multiplex PCR. Per the authors' processing: Within the assay, amplification of reference gene primers was used to estimate how many nucleated cells each sample contained. Sequence reads were collapsed and filtered to measure the absolute abundance of every unique TCRbeta CDR3 rearrangement. For each sample, productive Simpson clonality was calculated by taking the square root of Simpson's diversity index across productive rearrangements. Not all clones reach the TCRdb copy of this immuneACCESS table, which keeps in-frame sequences only. Checked studies attribute under half of the gap to unresolved V genes and leave the rest unexplained. That table supplies the V and J calls and clone size; D and trimming were determined from the DNA. The sample table shows 150,000 to 200,000 clones, and approximately 82% are seen once. 6.9% of the sample goes to the ten largest clones.

Note on this clone: No cognate antigen has been identified for it. Base qualities are missing; no much larger clone stands one base away.

Overall study results and their limits: The amount of clinical and demographic metadata varied by source and participant and was provided uncurated.

Counted from cysteine to phenylalanine, this CDR3 has 18 amino acids. The CDR3 DNA has 54 bases and is translated from base 1. CDR1 and CDR2 are drawn from the germline V gene: SGDLS, YYNGEE. V and J lose 3 bases and 2 bases, and a span of 22 bases separates them. Each collaborating institution followed its own protocols to collect whole blood in K2EDTA tubes. For TCRbeta analysis, collaborator samples were shipped as frozen whole blood, as isolated PBMCs, or as DNA extracted from either sample type. In this chain, TRBV9 is recombined with TRBJ2-3, with a weak D call of TRBD2 (7 bases match). The sequenced material came from peripheral blood. The TCR sequence derives from a human donor with acute or convalescent COVID-19. The donor label of this sample is uncertain. The nucleotide sequence is TGTGCCAGCAGCGCCCGGGACTCCCGGGGGGCAATCACAGATACGCAGTATTTT. It specifies CASSARDSRGAITDTQYF.